This TCR beta chain was observed in a study of blood T cell repertoires in COVID-19. The CDR3 is 15 amino acids. Germline V gene lookup returns CDR1 SGHVS and CDR2 FNYEAQ. V shed 5 bases, J shed 7 bases, and the junction held 7 bases outside the gene matches. The data were produced by immunoSEQ multiplex PCR, yet TCRdb's version contains in-frame clones alone and is incomplete. The profile shows about 200,000 clones, roughly 90% of them singletons. V usage is TRBV7-6 and J usage is TRBJ2-7; TRBD2 agrees at 14 bases. The sequence came from a man aged 45 to 65 with acute or convalescent COVID-19. Sequenced material: peripheral blood. In nucleotides, the CDR3 is TGTGCCAGCAGCGAAGGGACTAGCGGGAGCCATGAGCAGTACTTC. It yields the protein CASSEGTSGSHEQYF.